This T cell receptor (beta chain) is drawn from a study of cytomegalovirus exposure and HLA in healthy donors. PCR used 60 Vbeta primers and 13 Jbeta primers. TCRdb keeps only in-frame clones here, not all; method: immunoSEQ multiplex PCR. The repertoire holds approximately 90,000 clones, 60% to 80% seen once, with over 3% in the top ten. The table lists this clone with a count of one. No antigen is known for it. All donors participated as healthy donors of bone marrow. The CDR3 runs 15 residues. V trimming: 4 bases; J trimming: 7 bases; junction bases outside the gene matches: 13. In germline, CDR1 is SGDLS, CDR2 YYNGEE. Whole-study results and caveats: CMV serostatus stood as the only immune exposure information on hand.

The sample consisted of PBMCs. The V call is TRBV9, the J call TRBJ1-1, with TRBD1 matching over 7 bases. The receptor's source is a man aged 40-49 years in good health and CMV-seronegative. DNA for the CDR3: TGTGCCAGCAGCTTCCAGACAGGGCCCACGATTGAAGCTTTCTTT. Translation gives CASSFQTGPTIEAFF.